This entry features one T cell receptor (beta chain) sequence. At one end, the junction sequence differs from germline, possibly due to a read error. CDR3 length equals 16 residues. Germline lookup yields CDR1 MGHRA and CDR2 YSYEKL. TCRdb's copy holds only in-frame clones and misses some; the assay was immunoSEQ multiplex PCR. The sample includes approximately 94,000 clones, about 90% of them seen just once. The data originate from a study of T cell changes during pregnancy in multiple sclerosis. The V gene is TRBV4-1, the J gene TRBJ1-5; 7 bases are shared with TRBD1. This TCR was recovered from a female donor with multiple sclerosis, enrolled in a pregnancy study. This specimen was peripheral blood, taken after pregnancy. The CDR3 DNA reads as TGCGCCAGCAGTCAAGGGGGCCAGGGAAATACACAGCCCCAGCATTTT. Encoded protein: CASSQGGQGNTQPQHF.